The text below deals with one T cell receptor beta chain. The primer mix had 60 Vbeta and 13 Jbeta primers. Clones were read by immunoSEQ multiplex PCR, and TCRdb kept only the in-frame ones, dropping some. This repertoire shows some 150,000 clones, roughly 79% found once; its top ten account for over 4.5%. This record comes from a study of cytomegalovirus exposure and HLA in healthy donors. This CDR3 comprises 13 residues. Germline CDR1 and CDR2: LNHDA and SQIVND (reference sequence). Trimming cost V 1 base and J 3 bases, with 7 bases left between them. The sequencing input was PBMCs. This sequence joins TRBV19 and TRBJ2-7, with D possibly TRBD2 on 6 matching bases. The TCR was taken from a young woman in good health and CMV-seropositive. CDR3 protein: CASSIGTNYEQYF. As DNA, the CDR3 is TGTGCCAGTAGTATAGGGACTAACTACGAGCAGTACTTC. The complete variable domain, with remaining parts taken from reference TRBV19 and TRBJ2-7, reads DGGITQSPKYLFRKEGQNVTLSCEQNLNHDAMYWYRQDPGQGLRLIYYSQIVNDFQKGDIAEGYSVSREKKESFPLTVTSAQKNPTAFYLCASSIGTNYEQYFGPGTRLTVT.